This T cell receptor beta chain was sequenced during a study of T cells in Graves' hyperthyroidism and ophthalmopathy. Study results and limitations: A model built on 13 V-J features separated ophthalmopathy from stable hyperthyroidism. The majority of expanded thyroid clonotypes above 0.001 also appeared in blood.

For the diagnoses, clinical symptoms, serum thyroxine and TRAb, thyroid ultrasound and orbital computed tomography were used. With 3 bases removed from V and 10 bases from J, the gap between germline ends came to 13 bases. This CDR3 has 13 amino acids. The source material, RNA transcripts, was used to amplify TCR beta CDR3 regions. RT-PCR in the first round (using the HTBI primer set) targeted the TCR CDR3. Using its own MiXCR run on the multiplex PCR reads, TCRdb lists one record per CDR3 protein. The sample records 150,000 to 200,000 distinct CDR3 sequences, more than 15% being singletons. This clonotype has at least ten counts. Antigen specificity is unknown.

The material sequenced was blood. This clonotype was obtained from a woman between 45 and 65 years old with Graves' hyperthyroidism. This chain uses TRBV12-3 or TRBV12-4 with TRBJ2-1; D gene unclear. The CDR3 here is CASSFQFWKEQFF. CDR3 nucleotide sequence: TGTGCCAGCAGTTTCCAGTTTTGGAAGGAGCAGTTCTTC.